Described below is a single T cell receptor (beta chain) sequence and its context. Its antigen remains unknown. TCRdb's table, derived via immunoSEQ multiplex PCR, lists solely in-frame clones and lacks some. The data show tens of thousands of clones, 94% seen once. These data are taken from a study of graft-versus-host responses after intestinal transplantation. Study information: Transplants were multivisceral, liver-intestinal, or isolated intestinal. Tacrolimus and steroids were given for around three years to all recipients after anti-thymocyte globulin induction.

The study's findings and limits: There was an association between peak levels of circulating GvH clones and early post-transplant HvG declines.

The junction had 3 bases not matched to a gene; V was cut back by 1 base and J by 4 bases. The CDR3 consists of 15 residues. Germline assignment: CDR1 MGHRA and CDR2 YSYEKL. The receptor was isolated from a human donor who was the organ donor for an intestinal transplant. This specimen was unstimulated CD4+ T cells sorted from spleen or lymph node cells, taken before transplant. The chain combines TRBV4-1 with TRBJ2-3; TRBD2 agrees at 9 bases. The chain's CDR3 is CASSQGGLAPDTQYF. The CDR3 DNA is TGCGCCAGCAGCCAAGGGGGACTAGCTCCAGATACGCAGTATTTT.